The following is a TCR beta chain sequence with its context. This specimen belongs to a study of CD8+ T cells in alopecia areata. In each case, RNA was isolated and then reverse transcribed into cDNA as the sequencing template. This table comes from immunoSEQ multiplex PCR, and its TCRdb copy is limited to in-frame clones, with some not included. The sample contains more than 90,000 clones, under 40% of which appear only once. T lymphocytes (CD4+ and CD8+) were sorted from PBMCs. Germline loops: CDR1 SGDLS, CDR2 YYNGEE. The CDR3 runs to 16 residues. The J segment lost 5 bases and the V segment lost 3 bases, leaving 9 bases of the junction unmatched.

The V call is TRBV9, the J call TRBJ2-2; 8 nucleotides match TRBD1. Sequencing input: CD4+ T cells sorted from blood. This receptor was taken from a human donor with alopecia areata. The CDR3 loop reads CASSAVQGARTGELFF. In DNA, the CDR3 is TGTGCCAGCAGCGCCGTTCAGGGGGCGAGAACCGGGGAGCTGTTTTTT.